This entry lists 2 T cell receptor beta chains sequenced from one sample in a study of glioma-infiltrating T cells after dendritic cell vaccination. Using immunoSEQ multiplex PCR, the repertoire was profiled, and TCRdb retains in-frame clones only, with some absent. Found here are around 96,000 clones, approximately 80% of them singletons; the top ten hold around 5.4%. The starting material was blood, obtained before dendritic cell vaccination. These receptors were taken from a human donor with glioblastoma.

The rearrangement links TRBV5-1 to TRBJ1-2, with 9 bases aligning to TRBD1. The V gene's germline CDR1 is SGHRS and CDR2 YFSETQ. This CDR3 comprises 14 residues. Losses at the gene ends were 0 bases for V and 6 bases for J; bases not matched to a gene: 3. The CDR3 region has the DNA TGCGCCAGCAGCTTGGCGGGACAGGGTGATGGCTACACCTTC. This translates into CASSLAGQGDGYTF.

This chain connects TRBV14 to TRBJ2-1, with D perhaps matching TRBD1 (6 bases). Germline CDR1 reads SGHDN; CDR2 reads FVKESK. Trimming stripped 4 bases from V and 6 bases from J, with 16 bases between. The CDR3 is made up of 15 amino acids. CDR3 amino acids: CASSRGGTRGNEQFF. The CDR3 DNA sequence: TGTGCCAGCAGCCGAGGGGGTACCAGGGGCAATGAGCAGTTCTTC.